This entry is about one T cell receptor beta chain. The data were obtained in a study of cytomegalovirus exposure and HLA in healthy donors. The trim removed 5 bases at V and 2 bases at J, leaving 7 bases unmatched. The germline V gene has CDR1 SGHAT and CDR2 FQDESV (reference sequence). There are 15 residues in the CDR3. 13 Jbeta primers and 60 Vbeta primers were used for the PCR. The protocol was immunoSEQ multiplex PCR, while the TCRdb copy is restricted to in-frame clones and leaves out a portion. The sample has 150,000 to 200,000 clones, around 76% seen once. This chain joins TRBV11-1 and TRBJ2-5; TRBD1 aligns across 8 bases. The sequence came from a female donor in good health and CMV-seronegative. The specimen sequenced was PBMCs. CDR3 region: CASSTGQGIQETQYF. The CDR3 nucleotides read TGTGCCAGCAGCACCGGACAGGGCATTCAAGAGACCCAGTACTTC.